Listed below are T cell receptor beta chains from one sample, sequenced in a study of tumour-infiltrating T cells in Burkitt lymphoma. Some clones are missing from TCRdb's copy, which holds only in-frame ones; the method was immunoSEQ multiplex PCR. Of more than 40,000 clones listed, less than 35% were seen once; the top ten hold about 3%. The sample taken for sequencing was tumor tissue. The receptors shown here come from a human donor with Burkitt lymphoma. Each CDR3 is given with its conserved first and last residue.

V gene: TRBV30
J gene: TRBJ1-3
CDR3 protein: CAWSRPGYTGNTIYF

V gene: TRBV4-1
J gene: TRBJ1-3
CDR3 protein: CASSRFAQVGNTIYF

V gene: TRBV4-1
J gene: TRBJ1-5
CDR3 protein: CASSLRTVNQPQHF

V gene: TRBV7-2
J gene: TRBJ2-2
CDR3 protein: CASSLASGGYTGELFF

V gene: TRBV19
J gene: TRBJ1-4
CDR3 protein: CASSMVGQNEKLFF

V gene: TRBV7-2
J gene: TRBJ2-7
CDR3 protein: CASSRDREAYEQYF

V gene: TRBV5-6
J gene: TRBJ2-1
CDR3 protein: CASSLELAGRDNEQFF

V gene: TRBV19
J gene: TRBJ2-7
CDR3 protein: CASSSKASYEQYF

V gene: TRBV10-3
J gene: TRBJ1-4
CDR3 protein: CAISLGEKFATNEKLFF

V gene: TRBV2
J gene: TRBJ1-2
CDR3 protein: CASRGTGGYGYTF

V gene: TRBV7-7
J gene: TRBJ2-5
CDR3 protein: CASSLNPTAGETQYF

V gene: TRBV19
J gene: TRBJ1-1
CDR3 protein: CASSSWPGMNTEAFF

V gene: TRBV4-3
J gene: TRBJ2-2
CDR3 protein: CASSQDTGTGRNTGELFF

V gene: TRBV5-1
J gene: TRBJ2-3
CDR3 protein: CASSWGTDTQYF

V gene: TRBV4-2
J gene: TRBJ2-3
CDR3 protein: CASSLGGQRMDTQYF

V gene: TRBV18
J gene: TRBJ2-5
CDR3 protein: CASSQGGRPAETQYF

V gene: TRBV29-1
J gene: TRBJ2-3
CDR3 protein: CSVTPGTDTQYF

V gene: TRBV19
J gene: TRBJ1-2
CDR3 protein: CASGLRGYTF

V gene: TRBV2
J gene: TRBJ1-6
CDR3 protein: CASKQINSPLHF

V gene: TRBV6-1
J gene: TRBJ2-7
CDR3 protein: CASRPGRARYYEQYF

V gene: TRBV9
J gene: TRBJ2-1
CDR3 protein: CASSVGVGSRGNEQFF

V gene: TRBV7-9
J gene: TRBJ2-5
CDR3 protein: CASSLLAGGLETQYF

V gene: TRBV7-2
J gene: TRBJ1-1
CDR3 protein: CASSLARGLGEAFF

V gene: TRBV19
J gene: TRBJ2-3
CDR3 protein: CASSTGAGDTQYF

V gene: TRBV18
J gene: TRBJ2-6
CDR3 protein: CASSPQGNGANVLTF

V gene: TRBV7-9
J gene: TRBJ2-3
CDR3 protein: CASSLSGLGGDTQYF

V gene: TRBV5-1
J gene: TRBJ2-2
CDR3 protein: CASSLATGRAGELFF

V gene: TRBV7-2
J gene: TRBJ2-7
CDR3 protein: CASSLAPGGNYEQYF